This entry concerns a single TCR beta chain. The antigen is unknown. TCRdb re-called the 5' RACE reads; every CDR3 protein appears as one record, without DNA. This sample contains some 300,000 distinct CDR3 sequences. This record comes from a study of T cells expressing NK-cell markers. Study summary: Among the eight sequenced donors, seven tested HCMV-seropositive and one tested seronegative.

Germline V CDR1 and CDR2: ENHRY, SYGVKD. The CDR3 contains 12 residues. Whole-study findings and limits: For several donors, the dominant NKG2C+ clonotypes made up roughly 1.0-8% of their CD8+ T cells.

Specimen: blood T cells: a sorted CD56 or NKG2C T cell subset, CD4+ or CD8+ T cells, or bulk PBMC T cells (not recorded which). V is TRBV10-3 and J is TRBJ2-7; TCRdb picks TRBD1, but there is no DNA to check that call. This clonotype originated in a man aged 18 to 29 in good health. The CDR3 loop reads CAISGGEGEQYF.